What follows are 27 T cell receptor beta chains derived from one specimen sequenced in a study of cytomegalovirus exposure and HLA in healthy donors (dated by TCRdb to about 2017). The library was obtained by the immunoSEQ multiplex PCR assay. For the multiplex PCR, a mixture combining 60 forward primers for TCR Vbeta segments and 13 reverse primers for TCR Jbeta segments was used. The clones in this table, taken by TCRdb from immuneACCESS, are in-frame only. Not every clone is retained; where verified, under half of the shortfall comes from an unresolved V gene, and the cause of the rest is unknown. Counted in this sample were around 65,000 clones; less than 70% of them appeared once. The top ten clonotypes cover around 2.7% of the sample. The sample taken for sequencing was PBMCs. Receptors were obtained from a man younger than 40 in good health and CMV-seronegative.

The rearrangement links TRBV6-1 to TRBJ2-7; TRBD2 aligns across 7 bases. The length of the CDR3 is 14 residues. Trimming took 4 bases from V and 0 from J; bases not matched to a gene: 3. Germline lookup yields CDR1 MNHNS and CDR2 SASEGT. CDR3 amino acids: CASSGAGSSYEQYF. In DNA form, the CDR3 reads TGTGCCAGCAGTGGAGCGGGGAGCTCCTACGAGCAGTACTTC.

The chain couples TRBV11-2 to TRBJ2-2, with 9 bases matching TRBD2. The CDR3 is made up of 14 amino acids. From germline, CDR1 is SGHAT and CDR2 FQNNGV. V gave up 2 bases and J gave up 9 bases; unmatched junction bases: 4. The CDR3 reads CASSLRLAGRELFF. DNA for the CDR3: TGTGCCAGCAGCTTAAGGCTAGCGGGGCGGGAGCTGTTTTTT.

The chain couples TRBV2 to TRBJ1-3, with TRBD1 matching over 10 bases. V gave up 5 bases and J gave up 5 bases; unmatched junction bases: 6. Germline V gene lookup returns CDR1 SNHLY and CDR2 FYNNEI. This CDR3 comprises 15 residues. Written as DNA, the CDR3 is TGTGCCAGCAGTCGAGACAGGGGGCAGAGAAACACCATATATTTT. This codes for CASSRDRGQRNTIYF.

The V call is TRBV6-1, the J call TRBJ1-4, with D possibly being TRBD1 (6 bases). The CDR3 consists of 15 residues. V was cut by 5 bases and J by 8 bases, with 18 bases left in between. Per germline, CDR1 MNHNS and CDR2 SASEGT. The CDR3 nucleotides are TGTGCCAGCAGTCGGGCAGGGGTGATCGGGGAAAAACTGTTTTTT. Amino acids: CASSRAGVIGEKLFF.

This sequence joins TRBV4-1 and TRBJ1-1; D ambiguous. Germline V CDR1 and CDR2: MGHRA, YSYEKL. The CDR3 loop spans 15 amino acids. Trimming shortened V by 3 bases and J by 4 bases, and 15 bases separated the two germline ends. The CDR3 loop reads CASSHGGGLGTEAFF. In DNA, the CDR3 is TGCGCCAGCAGCCACGGAGGCGGGCTGGGCACTGAAGCTTTCTTT.

V gene TRBV7-8 combines with J gene TRBJ2-5, with TRBD1 as a possible D gene (5 bases). Trimming stripped 1 base from V and 5 bases from J, with 14 bases between. Germline CDR1 and CDR2: SGHVS and FQNEAQ. This CDR3 contains 15 residues. This CDR3 reads CASSLGRQGSETQYF. The CDR3 region has the DNA TGTGCCAGCAGCTTAGGGCGGCAGGGCTCTGAGACCCAGTACTTC. The whole variable domain, filled in from reference TRBV7-8 and TRBJ2-5, reads GAGVSQSPRYKVAKRGQDVALRCDPISGHVSLFWYQQALGQGPEFLTYFQNEAQLDKSGLPSDRFFAERPEGSVSTLKIQRTQQEDSAVYLCASSLGRQGSETQYFGPGTRLLVL.

The genes are TRBV5-1 and TRBJ1-1; no clear D gene. The CDR3 is made up of 13 amino acids. Germline V gives CDR1 SGHRS, CDR2 YFSETQ. Trimming stripped 6 bases from V and 5 bases from J, with 14 bases between. CDR3 region: CASTIGESTEAFF. The CDR3 DNA reads as TGCGCCAGCACCATCGGGGAGTCTACTGAAGCTTTCTTT.

The V and J genes are TRBV10-3 and TRBJ2-3; a weak D match, TRBD1 (7 bases). V was pared by 0 bases and J by 0 bases, with 16 bases between. The CDR3 covers 18 residues. The germline CDR1 and CDR2 sequences are ENHRY and SYGVKD. The CDR3 bases are TGTGCCATCAGTGAGTCGACTCCAGGGGGGCTTAGCACAGATACGCAGTATTTT. Protein sequence: CAISESTPGGLSTDTQYF.

The J gene is TRBJ1-5, the V gene TRBV6-1; D is possibly TRBD1 (6 bases). The CDR3 length is 13 residues. Deletions cut 8 bases from V and 2 bases from J, with 10 bases between. From germline, CDR1 is MNHNS and CDR2 SASEGT. This CDR3 is CASLRGGNQPQHF. CDR3 DNA: TGTGCCAGCCTCAGGGGTGGCAATCAGCCCCAGCATTTT.

This chain links TRBV6-5 with TRBJ2-2; 8 positions match TRBD2. CDR3 length: 15 residues. Germline-derived CDR1 and CDR2 are MNHEY and SVGAGI. V shed 5 bases, J shed 5 bases, and the junction held 7 bases outside the gene matches. CDR3 DNA sequence: TGTGCCAGCAGTCCCTTCTTAGCGGGGACCGGGGAGCTGTTTTTT. It yields the protein CASSPFLAGTGELFF.

The chain employs TRBV6-5 and TRBJ2-7; 11 nucleotides agree with TRBD2. The junction had 8 bases not matched to a gene; V was cut back by 0 bases and J by 7 bases. This CDR3 has 16 amino acids. Germline-derived CDR1 and CDR2 are MNHEY and SVGAGI. The CDR3 nucleotides are TGTGCCAGCAGTTACTCTAAGCTAGCGGGGGGCAAAGAGCAGTACTTC. The encoded protein is CASSYSKLAGGKEQYF.

The V call is TRBV30, the J call TRBJ2-7, with 8 bases identical to TRBD2. V gave up 2 bases and J gave up 9 bases; unmatched junction bases: 12. CDR3 length: 14 amino acids. The V gene's germline CDR1 is GTSNPN and CDR2 SVGIG (reference sequence). CDR3 nucleotides: TGTGCCTGGAGTCTGCGGGGGGCTGATTCGGGGCAGTACTTC. Its translation is CAWSLRGADSGQYF.

The CDR3 DNA sequence: TGTGCCAGCTCAGATGACGGGAACCAAGAGACCCAGTACTTC. Encoded protein: CASSDDGNQETQYF. This rearrangement joins TRBV18 to TRBJ2-5, with D maybe TRBD2 (5 bases). Germline CDR1 and CDR2: KGHSH and LQKENI. The ends were cut back, 5 bases at V and 0 bases at J, with 10 bases in the middle. The CDR3 length is 14 residues.

This clone was recorded a few times. The chain couples TRBV7-2 to TRBJ1-3; D is perhaps TRBD1 (6 bases). V gave up 1 base and J gave up 3 bases, with 10 bases separating them. The CDR3 has 15 residues. Germline loops: CDR1 SGHTA, CDR2 FQGNSA. The CDR3 protein is CASSLVQGNGNTIYF. DNA for the CDR3: TGTGCCAGCAGCTTAGTACAGGGAAATGGAAACACCATATATTTT.

In this sample, this clone turned up a few times. The chain has TRBV7-8 and TRBJ1-4; D is uncertain. CDR3 length equals 12 residues. The V end was cut by 3 bases, the J end by 7 bases, with 6 bases between. Germline assignment: CDR1 SGHVS and CDR2 FQNEAQ. The chain's CDR3 is CASSFEGEKLFF. The CDR3 DNA sequence: TGTGCCAGCAGCTTTGAGGGTGAAAAACTGTTTTTT.

The chain couples TRBV19 to TRBJ2-7; D is unresolved. Trimming removed 3 bases from V and 2 bases from J, with 8 bases in between. The germline CDR1 and CDR2 sequences are LNHDA and SQIVND (reference sequence). The length of the CDR3 is 13 residues. CDR3 in amino acids: CASSIDKTYEQYF. CDR3 DNA: TGTGCCAGTAGTATCGACAAAACCTACGAGCAGTACTTC.

This chain joins TRBV29-1 and TRBJ1-2; tentative D call: TRBD1 (5 bases). Germline assignment: CDR1 SQVTM and CDR2 ANQGSEA. V was shortened by 4 bases and J by 6 bases, with 12 bases between the two germline ends. The CDR3 extends over 12 amino acids. Here the CDR3 reads CSVVVGRDGYTF. The CDR3 DNA follows: TGCAGCGTTGTTGTGGGCAGGGATGGCTACACCTTC.

This rearrangement joins TRBV7-7 to TRBJ2-5; TRBD1 aligns across 7 bases. The CDR3 has 16 amino acids. After removal of 5 bases from V and 4 bases from J, the junction contained 13 bases not matched to a gene. CDR1 and CDR2 (germline): SSHAT, FNYEAQ (reference sequence). The CDR3 bases are TGTGCCAGCAGCCCAAGACGACAGGGTTTACGAGAGACCCAGTACTTC. Residues: CASSPRRQGLRETQYF.

V usage is TRBV30 and J usage is TRBJ1-1; 9 positions agree with TRBD1. This CDR3 is built from 12 residues. Germline trimming cut 8 bases from V and 10 bases from J; bases unmatched to any gene: 11. Germline V gene data show CDR1 as GTSNPN and CDR2 as SVGIG (reference sequence). For the CDR3, the DNA is TGTGCCCGTCTTACAGGGGGCAAATTAGCTTTCTTT. Its translation: CARLTGGKLAFF. The complete variable domain, with remaining parts taken from reference TRBV30 and TRBJ1-1, reads SQTIHQWPATLVQPVGSPLSLECTVEGTSNPNLYWYRQAAGRGLQLLFYSVGIGQISSEVPQNLSASRPQDRQFILSSKKLLLSDSGFYLCARLTGGKLAFFGQGTRLTVV.

V gene TRBV5-1 combines with J gene TRBJ2-5, with a possible D match to TRBD1 (6 bases). The germline V gene has CDR1 SGHRS and CDR2 YFSETQ. CDR3 size: 15 residues. Trimming took off 4 bases at V and 0 bases at J, with 13 bases between the two ends. As DNA, the CDR3 is TGCGCCAGCAGCCGTGGGGGCGACGACCAAGAGACCCAGTACTTC. Its protein is CASSRGGDDQETQYF.

The rearrangement uses TRBV7-9 and TRBJ2-5; D not certain. Germline V gene sequence: CDR1 SEHNR, CDR2 FQNEAQ (reference sequence). V was shortened by 4 bases and J by 7 bases, with 16 bases between the two germline ends. CDR3 length equals 14 residues. The CDR3 region is CASSSHQVLGTQYF. CDR3 coding DNA: TGTGCCAGCAGCTCCCATCAGGTCCTCGGGACCCAGTACTTC.

This clone has a handful of counts. The CDR3 coding sequence is TGTGCCAGCAGCTTGAGCAGGGGGCGAGAGGGCACTGAAGCTTTCTTT. Its protein is CASSLSRGREGTEAFF. The chain has TRBV5-4 and TRBJ1-1; 8 bases agree with TRBD1. V gave up 1 base and J gave up 4 bases; unmatched junction bases: 9. The CDR3 is 16 residues long. CDR1 SGHNT and CDR2 YYREEE come from the germline V gene (reference sequence).

The rearrangement uses TRBV15 and TRBJ2-5, with D perhaps TRBD2 (6 bases). The germline CDR1 and CDR2 sequences are LNHNV and YYDKDF (reference sequence). V gave up 5 bases and J gave up 5 bases, with 12 bases separating them. CDR3 length: 13 amino acids. The CDR3 region has the DNA TGTGCCACCAGCGGAGGGACTCTGGAGACCCAGTACTTC. Its translation is CATSGGTLETQYF.

J is TRBJ1-1 and V is TRBV6-5; TRBD1 might be the D (5 bases). The CDR3 extends over 14 amino acids. Trimming removed 3 bases at V and 4 bases at J, with 12 bases between. CDR1 and CDR2 from the germline V gene are MNHEY and SVGAGI. CDR3 in DNA: TGTGCCAGCAGTTATCCAGGGCGGGGCACTGAAGCTTTCTTT. This encodes CASSYPGRGTEAFF.

The chain joins TRBV5-8 to TRBJ1-2; no clear D gene. V lost 0 bases and J 4 bases, leaving 16 bases between the germline ends. This CDR3 has 16 amino acids. The germline CDR1 and CDR2 sequences are SGHTS and YDEGEE. The CDR3 DNA follows: TGTGCCAGCAGCTTGGAGGCCAGCGACTCCCTCTATGGCTACACCTTC. Translation: CASSLEASDSLYGYTF.

This chain joins TRBV7-9 and TRBJ1-2; D may be TRBD1 (6 bases). V lost 7 bases to trimming and J lost 6 bases, with 12 bases between them. The CDR3 runs to 12 residues. Looked up from germline, CDR1 is SEHNR and CDR2 is FQNEAQ (reference sequence). The CDR3 loop reads CASTPDSNGYTF. DNA for the CDR3: TGTGCCAGCACCCCGGACAGTAATGGCTACACCTTC.

V gene TRBV29-1 combines with J gene TRBJ1-2; perhaps TRBD1 as D (6 bases). Per germline, CDR1 SQVTM and CDR2 ANQGSEA. The V gene lost 5 bases and the J gene lost 4 bases, with 14 bases spanning the gap. CDR3 length: 13 amino acids. CDR3 loop: CSVLIQGFYGYTF. In nucleotides, the CDR3 is TGCAGCGTTCTTATACAGGGTTTCTATGGCTACACCTTC.